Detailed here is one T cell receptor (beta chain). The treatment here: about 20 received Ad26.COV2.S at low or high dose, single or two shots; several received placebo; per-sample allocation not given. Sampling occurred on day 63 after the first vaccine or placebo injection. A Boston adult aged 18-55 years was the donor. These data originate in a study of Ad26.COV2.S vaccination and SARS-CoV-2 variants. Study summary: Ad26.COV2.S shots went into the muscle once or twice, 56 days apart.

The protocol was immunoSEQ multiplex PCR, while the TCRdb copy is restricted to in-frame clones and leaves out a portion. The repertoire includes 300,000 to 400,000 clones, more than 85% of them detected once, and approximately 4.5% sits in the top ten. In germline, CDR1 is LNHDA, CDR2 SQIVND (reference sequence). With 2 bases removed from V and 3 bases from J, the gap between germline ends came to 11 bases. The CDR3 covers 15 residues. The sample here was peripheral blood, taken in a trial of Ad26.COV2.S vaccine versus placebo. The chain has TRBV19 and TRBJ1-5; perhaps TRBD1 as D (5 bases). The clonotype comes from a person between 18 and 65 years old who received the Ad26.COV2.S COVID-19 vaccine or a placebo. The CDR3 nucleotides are TGTGCCAGTAGTATATGGGGGGGTAACAATCAGCCCCAGCATTTT. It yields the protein CASSIWGGNNQPQHF.